This TCR beta chain comes out of a study of blood T cell repertoires in COVID-19. V lost 0 bases, J lost 8 bases, and 3 bases stayed unmatched. Germline V gene sequence: CDR1 SGHRS, CDR2 YFSETQ. This CDR3 has 14 residues. Using immunoSEQ multiplex PCR, the repertoire was profiled, and TCRdb retains in-frame clones only, with some absent. The sample yields 200,000 to 250,000 clones, 84% seen once. The TCR originated in a woman in her forties who had recovered from COVID-19. The sample consisted of PBMCs or T cells enriched from blood (not recorded which). This chain connects TRBV5-1 to TRBJ1-4; 8 bases map to TRBD1. The CDR3 sequence: CASSLAGGAEKLFF. CDR3 in DNA: TGCGCCAGCAGCTTGGCAGGGGGCGCCGAAAAACTGTTTTTT. Based on the CDR3 plus reference TRBV5-1 and TRBJ1-4, the full variable domain is KAGVTQTPRYLIKTRGQQVTLSCSPISGHRSVSWYQQTPGQGLQFLFEYFSETQRNKGNFPGRFSGRQFSNSRSEMNVSTLELGDSALYLCASSLAGGAEKLFFGSGTQLSVL.